This T cell receptor beta chain appears in the sequencing data of a study of blood T cell repertoires in COVID-19. Overall study context: Samples of COVID-19 (acute and convalescent) were obtained from the United States, Italy and Spain. Sample material is recorded as cDNA or gDNA derived from T cells, B-cell-depleted T cells, or PBMCs.

CDR1 and CDR2 from the germline V gene are LNHDA and SQIVND (reference sequence). CDR3 size: 16 residues. Trimming stripped 3 bases from V and 8 bases from J, with 21 bases between. Sequencing was performed with immunoSEQ multiplex PCR; in TCRdb, only in-frame clones are kept and a portion is missing. The sample shows fewer than 60,000 clones, 85% to 90% of them seen only once. Sequenced: peripheral blood. The chain uses TRBV19 and TRBJ2-3; D may be TRBD1 (6 bases). The sequence was obtained from a man aged 45-60 years with acute or convalescent COVID-19. CDR3 residues: CASSMGRAGVDTTQYF. DNA for the CDR3: TGTGCCAGTAGTATGGGAAGAGCAGGGGTGGATACTACGCAGTATTTT.